This entry describes one T cell receptor beta chain. This sample was included in a study of blood T cell repertoires in COVID-19. In the source study's methods: Estimates of nucleated cell counts were drawn from the amplification of reference gene primers. Only in-frame clones appear in the TCRdb table, and some are missing; sequencing was by immunoSEQ multiplex PCR. Clone size and V and J calls were adopted from that table, with D and trimming inferred from the DNA. The sample consists of about 140,000 clones, around 78% of them appearing once. The CDR3 loop spans 15 amino acids. From germline, CDR1 is GTSNPN and CDR2 SVGIG (reference sequence). Losses at the gene ends were 0 bases for V and 3 bases for J; bases not matched to a gene: 5.

The sequence was obtained from a woman in her sixties with acute or convalescent COVID-19. Sequenced: peripheral blood. V usage is TRBV30 and J usage is TRBJ2-7; 10 nucleotides agree with TRBD2. The CDR3 is CAWSVASGRLYEQYF. The CDR3 DNA follows: TGTGCCTGGAGTGTGGCTAGCGGGAGACTCTACGAGCAGTACTTC.